These T cell receptor beta chains were read from a single sample in a study of siplizumab effects on memory and regulatory T cells. The data were produced by immunoSEQ multiplex PCR, yet TCRdb's version contains in-frame clones alone and is incomplete. The table shows some 62,000 clones, with 70% to 80% occurring only once. The sample comprised memory CD4+ T cells sorted from blood. The receptors derive from a human donor in good health. Both conserved end residues are part of each CDR3. D genes are given only for firm matches.

length	V	D	J	CDR3
13	TRBV12-5	TRBD1	TRBJ1-2	CASGDRGFSGYTF
14	TRBV4-2	TRBD2	TRBJ2-5	CASSPRLAGETQYF
17	TRBV2	NA	TRBJ2-3	CASSRKGQGTGIDTQYF
11	TRBV18	NA	TRBJ1-2	CASSLDYGYTF
12	TRBV7-8	NA	TRBJ1-1	CASSLVRAEAFF
17	TRBV4-1	TRBD1	TRBJ2-6	CASSPDLQGAGANVLTF
15	TRBV11-1	NA	TRBJ1-2	CASSLRRIPAGGYTF
16	TRBV25-1	TRBD1	TRBJ1-5	CASSESGTGGGEPQHF
17	TRBV12-5	TRBD2	TRBJ2-3	CASGLLWTSESSDTQYF
15	TRBV10-3	NA	TRBJ2-3	CAIKRESSDTDTQYF
12	TRBV6-1	NA	TRBJ2-7	CASSVSHYEQYF
14	TRBV9	NA	TRBJ1-2	CASSVEARDYGYTF
16	TRBV28	TRBD1	TRBJ1-5	CASSSGTGGVYQPQHF
15	TRBV4-2	NA	TRBJ2-2	CASSQDRAGTGELFF
16	TRBV7-9	NA	TRBJ1-1	CASSHRLQGRNTEAFF
15	TRBV4-3	NA	TRBJ1-1	CASRLGGALNTEAFF
15	TRBV7-9	NA	TRBJ1-2	CASSSHQGKSIGYTF
15	TRBV5-4	TRBD1	TRBJ1-4	CASSLRTGSNEKLFF
15	TRBV11-2	TRBD2	TRBJ2-3	CASSSTSGSTDTQYF
14	TRBV5-1	TRBD1	TRBJ2-5	CASSETGGRETQYF
11	TRBV6-4	NA	TRBJ2-3	CASRRVDTQYF
14	TRBV25-1	NA	TRBJ1-2	CASSDLGGVGGYTF
15	TRBV2	NA	TRBJ2-3	CASSDRGTYTDTQYF
16	TRBV7-2	TRBD2	TRBJ2-1	CASSNPGWGGSNEQFF
11	TRBV20-1	NA	TRBJ1-2	CRAKANYGYTF
15	TRBV7-9	NA	TRBJ1-6	CASSPDPGGNSPLHF
20	TRBV7-6	TRBD2	TRBJ2-1	CASSSPGTSGGPSSYNEQFF
15	TRBV28	TRBD1	TRBJ1-2	CASSLGVGGIYGYTF
12	TRBV30	NA	TRBJ2-7	CAWNNRGDEQYF
11	TRBV20-1	NA	TRBJ2-1	CSAREDSEQFF
14	TRBV6-5	NA	TRBJ1-2	CASSPHQTGSGGTF
15	TRBV6-1	NA	TRBJ2-7	CASSSTAGSSYEQYF
18	TRBV7-2	TRBD2	TRBJ2-2	CASSLGRTSGVNTGELFF
11	TRBV23-1	NA	TRBJ1-5	CASSLGQPQHF
15	TRBV18	TRBD1	TRBJ1-5	CASSPGQVINQPQHF
15	TRBV18	TRBD2	TRBJ2-5	CASSPIKAGQETQYF
14	TRBV19	NA	TRBJ1-5	CASSRGRDNQPQHF
14	TRBV28	TRBD2	TRBJ2-3	CASGRTRSTDTQYF
14	TRBV7-2	NA	TRBJ2-1	CASSLTGPLTEQFF
16	TRBV10-3	TRBD1	TRBJ1-4	CAIRDPTGGEEEKLFF
13	TRBV9	NA	TRBJ1-2	CASSVDKNYGYTF
14	TRBV6-6	NA	TRBJ1-2	CASSPGTVNYGYTF
11	TRBV12-5	NA	TRBJ2-3	CASGLRDTQYF
14	TRBV2	TRBD2	TRBJ2-2	CASIAGLNTGELFF
14	TRBV7-7	NA	TRBJ2-6	CASSLNPGANVLTF
16	TRBV5-4	NA	TRBJ2-1	CASSLPGGPNYNEQFF
13	TRBV6-5	NA	TRBJ1-2	CASRDGQRYGYTF
14	TRBV6-5	NA	TRBJ1-2	CASSQNGGTNGYTF
16	TRBV2	NA	TRBJ2-1	CASSELRTNPYNEQFF
16	TRBV7-2	NA	TRBJ1-5	CASSPWGGLNNQPQHF
17	TRBV5-6	NA	TRBJ2-1	CASSSIFRDMGYDEQFF
16	TRBV4-3	NA	TRBJ2-7	CASSQARGGLVYEQYF
14	TRBV4-2	TRBD1	TRBJ1-2	CASSPGQEAYGYTF